Listed here are 25 T cell receptor beta chains from one sample, sequenced in a study of TIL therapy for anti-PD-1-resistant metastatic lung cancer. The immunoSEQ assay was v3. The table came from immunoSEQ multiplex PCR; TCRdb's copy has only in-frame clones and leaves some out. Of about 20,000 clones detected, about two thirds appear once; the ten largest clones hold about 2%. Stated time point: pre-treatment sample, taken before nivolumab and TIL therapy. This specimen was blood, taken at baseline. The receptor source for this set is a person aged 25-79 years with non-small cell lung cancer.

This clone has a handful of counts. The chain employs TRBV18 and TRBJ2-7; possible D gene TRBD1, 5 bases. The CDR3 contains 13 residues. V lost 3 bases and J lost 5, with 11 bases in between. Germline CDR1 is KGHSH and CDR2 is LQKENI. The CDR3: CASSPLRGNEQYV. The CDR3 coding sequence is TGTGCCAGCTCACCTTTAAGGGGTAACGAGCAGTACGTC.

This clone appeared a few times. CDR3 in amino acids: CAWSSAGEDTGELFF. The CDR3 nucleotides are TGTGCCTGGAGTTCGGCAGGGGAGGACACCGGGGAGCTGTTTTTT. J is TRBJ2-2 and V is TRBV30; D possibly matches TRBD1 or TRBD2 (6 bases each). Trimming left V 2 bases short and J 3 bases short, with 13 bases between. CDR3 length equals 15 residues. Germline V gives CDR1 GTSNPN, CDR2 SVGIG (reference sequence).

The chain recombines TRBV19 with TRBJ2-3, with D tentatively TRBD1 or TRBD2 (5 bases each). Trimming left V 6 bases short and J 2 bases short, with 12 bases between. The CDR3 length is 14 residues. The V gene's germline CDR1 is LNHDA and CDR2 SQIVND (reference sequence). The CDR3 DNA sequence: TGTGCCAGTAGATGGGACCATAACACAGATACGCAGTATTTT. This sequence encodes CASRWDHNTDTQYF.

The chain uses TRBV24-1 and TRBJ2-1; either TRBD1 or TRBD2 may fit D (6 bases each). Germline V CDR1 and CDR2: KGHDR, SFDVKD. The V end was cut by 1 base, the J end by 7 bases, with 16 bases between. The CDR3 length is 16 residues. The CDR3 sequence is CATSDFSGAPTNEQFF. The CDR3 DNA reads TGTGCCACCAGTGATTTTTCGGGGGCTCCAACGAATGAGCAGTTCTTC.

The chain joins TRBV27 to TRBJ2-5; 8 positions agree with TRBD1. Trimming removed 2 bases from V and 5 bases from J; junction bases left unmatched: 10. This CDR3 spans 16 amino acids. Germline V gene data show CDR1 as MNHEY and CDR2 as SMNVEV (reference sequence). The CDR3 is CASSLAPQGAGETQYF. CDR3 sequence (DNA): TGTGCCAGCAGTTTAGCCCCCCAGGGGGCGGGGGAGACCCAGTACTTC.

The rearrangement joins TRBV5-1 to TRBJ1-2; D ambiguous. This CDR3 contains 12 residues. CDR1 and CDR2 (germline): SGHRS, YFSETQ. Trimming took off 2 bases at V and 8 bases at J, with 10 bases between the two ends. CDR3 bases: TGCGCCAGCAGCTTAAGGGATCAGGGCTACACCTTC. Protein: CASSLRDQGYTF.

The chain couples TRBV30 to TRBJ1-2; D is possibly TRBD1 (5 bases). Germline CDR1 reads GTSNPN; CDR2 reads SVGIG (reference sequence). CDR3 length: 12 amino acids. V shed 4 bases and J shed 0 bases, with 6 bases lying between them. CDR3 sequence reads: CAWMTANYGYTF. The CDR3 DNA follows: TGTGCCTGGATGACAGCTAACTATGGCTACACCTTC.

This clone was picked up a small number of times. CDR3 bases: TGTGCCAGCAGCGTACGACTGTACAATGAGCAGTTCTTC. This sequence encodes CASSVRLYNEQFF. This chain connects TRBV9 to TRBJ2-1; no definite D call. V was shortened by 1 base and J by 4 bases, with 6 bases between the two germline ends. CDR1 SGDLS and CDR2 YYNGEE come from the germline V gene. This CDR3 has 13 amino acids. The full variable domain, rest sourced from reference TRBV9 and TRBJ2-1, is DSGVTQTPKHLITATGQRVTLRCSPRSGDLSVYWYQQSLDQGLQFLIQYYNGEERAKGNILERFSAQQFPDLHSELNLSSLELGDSALYFCASSVRLYNEQFFGPGTRLTVL.

The CDR3: CASSRRGKSSTYNEQFF. As DNA, the CDR3 is TGTGCCAGCAGTCGTAGGGGTAAAAGCAGCACCTACAATGAGCAGTTCTTC. The chain recombines TRBV25-1 with TRBJ2-1; D might be TRBD1 (5 bases). The CDR3 is 17 amino acids. Germline V gene data show CDR1 as MGHDK and CDR2 as SYGVNS. V shed 5 bases and J shed 2 bases, with 19 bases lying between them.

The rearrangement uses TRBV4-1 and TRBJ2-5, with unresolved D. Germline lookup yields CDR1 MGHRA and CDR2 YSYEKL. This CDR3 is built from 16 residues. Trimming removed 4 bases at V and 7 bases at J, with 22 bases between. CDR3 region: CASSPGFRTAWRTQYF. The CDR3 DNA sequence: TGCGCCAGCAGCCCCGGTTTCAGGACGGCATGGAGGACCCAGTACTTC.

This rearrangement joins TRBV9 to TRBJ1-1, with TRBD1 as a possible D gene (5 bases). Trimming stripped 4 bases from V and 5 bases from J, with 15 bases between. The CDR3 extends over 14 amino acids. Germline loops: CDR1 SGDLS, CDR2 YYNGEE. CDR3 nucleotide sequence: TGTGCCAGCAGCCCAGGAGGGGTTAGGACTGAAGCTTTCTTT. Protein: CASSPGGVRTEAFF.

This clone appeared once. The rearrangement joins TRBV5-1 to TRBJ2-1; 10 nucleotides match TRBD2. Germline lookup yields CDR1 SGHRS and CDR2 YFSETQ. The CDR3 covers 17 residues. The V gene end was trimmed by 2 bases and the J gene end by 0 bases; junction bases not matched to a gene: 5. The CDR3, as DNA: TGCGCCAGCAGCTTATTTGCTAGCGGGAGCTCCTACAATGAGCAGTTCTTC. This encodes CASSLFASGSSYNEQFF.

The chain uses TRBV3-1 (or the pseudogene TRBV3-2) and TRBJ2-5; 8 nucleotides match TRBD2. The CDR3 is 13 amino acids. J gave up 4 bases and V 5 bases, and 3 bases lay outside the gene matches. The germline V gene encodes CDR1 LGHDT and CDR2 YNNKEL (reference sequence). This CDR3 reads CASSTGGGETQYF. CDR3 bases: TGTGCCAGCAGCACGGGGGGGGGAGAGACCCAGTACTTC.

CDR3 protein: CASSISQADHGANQPQHF. CDR3 bases: TGTGCCAGTAGTATATCGCAGGCAGACCATGGAGCGAATCAGCCCCAGCATTTT. V gene TRBV19 combines with J gene TRBJ1-5; D is undetermined. The CDR3 runs 18 residues. Germline V CDR1 and CDR2: LNHDA, SQIVND (reference sequence). Trimming pared 2 bases from V and 4 bases from J, leaving 21 bases between.

The V and J genes are TRBV7-3 and TRBJ2-7; no definite D call. V gave up 3 bases and J gave up 0 bases, with 21 bases separating them. The CDR3 is made up of 18 amino acids. Germline assignment: CDR1 SGHTA and CDR2 FQGTGA. The CDR3 loop is CASSFGHRRLVSSYEQYV. The CDR3, as DNA: TGTGCCAGCAGCTTTGGTCATAGACGGCTAGTTAGCTCCTACGAGCAGTACGTC.

The chain is built from TRBV20-1 and TRBJ1-2, with D uncertain. Germline loops: CDR1 DFQATT, CDR2 SNEGSKA (reference sequence). The CDR3 runs to 11 residues. V was pared by 8 bases and J by 3 bases, with 10 bases between. The CDR3 loop is CSRRDDYGYTF. CDR3 in DNA: TGCAGTCGCCGGGATGACTATGGCTACACCTTC.

The chain employs TRBV24-1 and TRBJ2-1; 9 nucleotides match TRBD2. The CDR3 contains 16 residues. The trim removed 5 bases at V and 8 bases at J, leaving 12 bases unmatched. Germline assignment: CDR1 KGHDR and CDR2 SFDVKD. The CDR3 reads CATSALGRGGGHEQFF. In DNA form, the CDR3 reads TGTGCCACCAGTGCCCTAGGGCGGGGGGGCGGTCATGAGCAGTTCTTC.

This clone showed up just a few times. The chain joins TRBV2 to TRBJ2-3; D may be TRBD2 (6 bases). Germline CDR1 and CDR2: SNHLY and FYNNEI. This CDR3 is built from 13 residues. Trimming took 5 bases from V and 4 from J, leaving 10 bases between them. The CDR3 region is CASSRESADTQYF. The CDR3 bases are TGTGCCAGCAGTCGGGAGTCGGCAGATACGCAGTATTTT.

The V and J genes are TRBV4-1 and TRBJ2-7, with 13 bases lining up with TRBD2. CDR3 length: 16 residues. The germline CDR1 and CDR2 sequences are MGHRA and YSYEKL. The ends lost 1 base at V and 6 bases at J; junction bases unmatched: 6. CDR3 in amino acids: CASSQVIGLAGAEQYF. CDR3 DNA sequence: TGCGCCAGCAGCCAAGTAATAGGACTAGCGGGAGCCGAGCAGTACTTC.

This chain links TRBV18 with TRBJ1-2; D gene ambiguous. Germline V CDR1 and CDR2: KGHSH, LQKENI. Trimming took off 0 bases at V and 4 bases at J, with 9 bases between the two ends. The CDR3 extends over 14 amino acids. In DNA, the CDR3 is TGTGCCAGCTCACCACCGGTCTCCGGCTATGGCTACACCTTC. It specifies CASSPPVSGYGYTF.

J is TRBJ2-1 and V is TRBV4-3; D could derive from TRBD1 or TRBD2 (5 bases each). Trimming left V 0 bases short and J 7 bases short, with 13 bases between. Germline V gives CDR1 LGHNA, CDR2 YSLEER. This CDR3 spans 15 amino acids. CDR3 in DNA: TGCGCCAGCAGCCAAGACAGGACACCGGGGAATGAGCAGTTCTTC. Amino acid sequence: CASSQDRTPGNEQFF.

This clone showed up just a few times. The rearrangement uses TRBV2 and TRBJ1-1, with no clear D. The CDR3 spans 12 residues. Trimming removed 9 bases at V and 5 bases at J, with 13 bases between. CDR1 is SNHLY and CDR2 is FYNNEI in the germline V gene. The CDR3: CARKTPGTEAFF. CDR3 in DNA: TGTGCCAGGAAGACCCCCGGTACTGAAGCTTTCTTT.

The chain combines TRBV25-1 with TRBJ1-5; 7 nucleotides match TRBD1. Trimming cost V 3 bases and J 2 bases; bases outside gene matches: 4. The CDR3 is 15 amino acids. Looked up from germline, CDR1 is MGHDK and CDR2 is SYGVNS. CDR3 protein: CASSDDRVGNQPQHF. The CDR3 DNA reads as TGTGCCAGCAGTGACGACAGGGTAGGCAATCAGCCCCAGCATTTT.

The chain joins TRBV5-4 to TRBJ2-5, with 10 bases matching TRBD1. The V segment lost 4 bases and the J segment 5 bases; nucleotides outside the gene matches: 11. Per germline, CDR1 SGHNT and CDR2 YYREEE (reference sequence). This CDR3 comprises 16 residues. The CDR3, as DNA: TGTGCCAGCAGCGGACAGAAGACAGGGGGCATGGAGACCCAGTACTTC. It translates to CASSGQKTGGMETQYF.

This chain connects TRBV10-1 to TRBJ2-7; the D is unclear. V was pared by 2 bases and J by 2 bases, with 10 bases between. CDR1 and CDR2 from the germline V gene are WNHNN and SYGVQD (reference sequence). There are 14 residues in the CDR3. The CDR3 nucleotides read TGCGCCAGCAGTGAGGGTGTCGGCCCCTACGAGCAGTACTTC. Translation gives CASSEGVGPYEQYF.